This T cell receptor (beta chain) was identified in a study of blood T cells in healthy people across ages. Isolation recovered at least 6.5 million PBMCs from every sample. The authors ran a second PCR of roughly 7 to 11 cycles using a sample-barcoded 5' primer and a J-beta primer mix. TCRdb re-analysed the 5' RACE reads in MiXCR, keeping a single row per CDR3 protein. The sample has around 970,000 distinct CDR3 sequences; 51% are singletons. Sequencing was performed on blood. The receptor comes from a woman aged 60-75 years in good health.

CDR3: CASRADSLTGAEKNIQYF. CDR3 in DNA: TGTGCCAGCAGGGCCGACAGTCTTACCGGGGCTGAGAAAAACATTCAGTACTTC. The gene calls are TRBV12-3 or TRBV12-4 and TRBJ2-7; D possibly matches TRBD1 or TRBD2 (5 bases each). The J call is uncertain, as TRBJ2-4 better fits the DNA end. The CDR3 is 18 amino acids.